Listed below are T cell receptor beta chains from one sample, sequenced in a study of T cell changes during pregnancy in multiple sclerosis. Some clones are missing from TCRdb's copy, which holds only in-frame ones; the method was immunoSEQ multiplex PCR. The table shows approximately 20,000 clones, with 70% to 90% occurring only once. The specimen was CD8+ T cells from peripheral blood mononuclear cells, collected in the second trimester of pregnancy. These receptors came from a female donor in good health, enrolled as a control in a pregnancy study. Each CDR3 is given with its conserved first and last residue. Fields, in order: D gene, J gene, V gene, clone size, CDR3 DNA, CDR3 protein. D genes are given only for firm matches. Expanded clones are given a class, and other clones once, few, many or no size at all.

D gene: NA
J gene: TRBJ2-7
V gene: TRBV11-2
clone size: NA
CDR3 DNA: TGTGCCAGCCGAGACACGGGCAGCGGCCGCGAGCAGTACTTC
CDR3 protein: CASRDTGSGREQYF

D gene: TRBD2
J gene: TRBJ2-5
V gene: TRBV6-1
clone size: few
CDR3 DNA: TGTGCCAGCAGTGAACTAGCGGGAGAGGGGGAGACCCAGTACTTC
CDR3 protein: CASSELAGEGETQYF

D gene: NA
J gene: TRBJ2-7
V gene: TRBV13
clone size: NA
CDR3 DNA: TGTGCCAGCAGCCCGAGGACAGCCTCCTACGAGCAGTACTTC
CDR3 protein: CASSPRTASYEQYF

D gene: NA
J gene: TRBJ2-5
V gene: TRBV6-1
clone size: NA
CDR3 DNA: TGTGCCAGCAGTGACGAGGGAGAGACCCAGTACTTC
CDR3 protein: CASSDEGETQYF

D gene: NA
J gene: TRBJ1-4
V gene: TRBV6-1
clone size: few
CDR3 DNA: TGTGCCAGCAGTCAGTTTACAGAGAATGAAAAACTGTTTTTT
CDR3 protein: CASSQFTENEKLFF

D gene: NA
J gene: TRBJ2-2
V gene: TRBV13
clone size: NA
CDR3 DNA: TGTGCCAGCAGCTTAGATTGGGGCGGGGAGAACACCGGGGAGCTGTTTTTT
CDR3 protein: CASSLDWGGENTGELFF

D gene: NA
J gene: TRBJ2-7
V gene: TRBV19
clone size: NA
CDR3 DNA: TGTGCCAGTAAGGTTGGGGCGGCAGCCTACGAGCAGTACTTC
CDR3 protein: CASKVGAAAYEQYF

D gene: TRBD1
J gene: TRBJ1-1
V gene: TRBV6-1
clone size: NA
CDR3 DNA: TGTGCCAGCAGGGACAGGGGGCTGAACACTGAAGCTTTCTTT
CDR3 protein: CASRDRGLNTEAFF

D gene: TRBD1
J gene: TRBJ2-7
V gene: TRBV27
clone size: NA
CDR3 DNA: TGTGCCAGCAGCGGGGACAGGGCGGTTTGGTACTTC
CDR3 protein: CASSGDRAVWYF

D gene: NA
J gene: TRBJ2-7
V gene: TRBV29-1
clone size: NA
CDR3 DNA: TGCAGCGTCTCCCAGGCGGGAAGCTCCTACGAGCAGTACTTC
CDR3 protein: CSVSQAGSSYEQYF

D gene: NA
J gene: TRBJ1-6
V gene: TRBV2
clone size: NA
CDR3 DNA: TGTGCCAGCAGTGAAGTTCAGGCCGACTCCTATAATTCACCCCTCCACTTT
CDR3 protein: CASSEVQADSYNSPLHF

D gene: NA
J gene: TRBJ1-5
V gene: TRBV4-1
clone size: NA
CDR3 DNA: TGCGCCAGCAGCCAACTCGACGGGAATCAGCCCCAGCATTTT
CDR3 protein: CASSQLDGNQPQHF

D gene: NA
J gene: TRBJ1-1
V gene: TRBV27
clone size: once
CDR3 DNA: TGTGCCAGCACCTTCGGCAGGGGGAACACTGAAGCTTTCTTT
CDR3 protein: CASTFGRGNTEAFF

D gene: NA
J gene: TRBJ2-5
V gene: TRBV6-6
clone size: NA
CDR3 DNA: TGTGCCACCGACCGAAGGGGCGTCCAAGAGACCCAGTACTTC
CDR3 protein: CATDRRGVQETQYF

D gene: NA
J gene: TRBJ1-1
V gene: TRBV28
clone size: NA
CDR3 DNA: TGTGCCAGCAGTTTTCAGGGGCTGATTGAAGCTTTCTTT
CDR3 protein: CASSFQGLIEAFF

D gene: NA
J gene: TRBJ2-3
V gene: TRBV15
clone size: NA
CDR3 DNA: TGTGCCACCAGCAGAGAAGGGAGTAGCACAGATACGCAGTATTTT
CDR3 protein: CATSREGSSTDTQYF

D gene: TRBD2
J gene: TRBJ2-7
V gene: TRBV5-4
clone size: NA
CDR3 DNA: TGTGCCAGCAGCCCGGGACTAGCGGCCTCCTACGAGCAGTACTTC
CDR3 protein: CASSPGLAASYEQYF

D gene: NA
J gene: TRBJ2-1
V gene: TRBV5-4
clone size: NA
CDR3 DNA: TGTGCCAGCAGCGACGGGGACAATGAGCAGTTCTTC
CDR3 protein: CASSDGDNEQFF

D gene: NA
J gene: TRBJ2-1
V gene: TRBV10-2
clone size: few
CDR3 DNA: TGCGCCAGCAGTTTCCAGGGGGAGGCAAATGAGCAGTTCTTC
CDR3 protein: CASSFQGEANEQFF

D gene: TRBD2
J gene: TRBJ2-3
V gene: TRBV7-9
clone size: NA
CDR3 DNA: TGTGCCAGCAGCCTAGGACTAGGAAGCGGGAGAGATACGCAGTATTTT
CDR3 protein: CASSLGLGSGRDTQYF

D gene: NA
J gene: TRBJ1-1
V gene: TRBV11-2
clone size: NA
CDR3 DNA: TGTGCCAGCAGCATCGAGTGGGGCACTGAGGCTTTCTTT
CDR3 protein: CASSIEWGTEAFF

D gene: TRBD2
J gene: TRBJ2-2
V gene: TRBV15
clone size: NA
CDR3 DNA: TGTGCCACCAGCAGGGGACTACCGAACACCGGGGAGCTGTTTTTT
CDR3 protein: CATSRGLPNTGELFF

D gene: TRBD2
J gene: TRBJ2-1
V gene: TRBV6-1
clone size: NA
CDR3 DNA: TGTGCCAGCAGTGAACTAGCGGGAGGGGTAGATGAGCAGTTCTTC
CDR3 protein: CASSELAGGVDEQFF

D gene: NA
J gene: TRBJ2-7
V gene: TRBV13
clone size: NA
CDR3 DNA: TGTGCCAGCAGCCTTTTCGGCGAGCAGTACTTC
CDR3 protein: CASSLFGEQYF

D gene: TRBD2
J gene: TRBJ2-1
V gene: TRBV4-2
clone size: NA
CDR3 DNA: TGTGCCAGCAGCCCGGGACTAGCGGCCAGCTCCTACAATGAGCAGTTCTTC
CDR3 protein: CASSPGLAASSYNEQFF

D gene: TRBD2
J gene: TRBJ2-7
V gene: TRBV15
clone size: few
CDR3 DNA: TGTGCCACCAGCAGAGATAGCGGGGGCTCCTACGAGCAGTACTTC
CDR3 protein: CATSRDSGGSYEQYF

D gene: NA
J gene: TRBJ1-3
V gene: TRBV10-3
clone size: NA
CDR3 DNA: TGTGCCATCCTGAGTAACTCTGGAAACACCATATATTTT
CDR3 protein: CAILSNSGNTIYF

D gene: NA
J gene: TRBJ2-3
V gene: TRBV4-2
clone size: NA
CDR3 DNA: TGTGCCAGCAGCCATGGACCGGGGAGCACAGATACGCAGTATTTT
CDR3 protein: CASSHGPGSTDTQYF